A selection of T cell receptor beta chains follows, all from one sample in a study of CD8 T cells in ankylosing spondylitis. TCRdb re-derived calls from the 5' RACE reads in MiXCR, one entry per CDR3 protein. Counted here are around 94,000 distinct CDR3 sequences, about 9% occurring once; the ten biggest clones make up approximately 30%. Sequencing input: blood, either unsorted or a sorted T cell fraction (not recorded which). All receptors derive from a male donor with ankylosing spondylitis. Both conserved end residues are part of each CDR3. The order of the fields is V gene, clone size, J gene, D gene, CDR3 protein, CDR3 DNA. The D gene is left open where the match is weak. Clone size is stated in some rows and not others, as once, few, many or a class when expanded.

v_gene: TRBV6-5
abundance: .
j_gene: TRBJ2-1
d_gene: .
CDR3aa: CASSYGQENEQFF
CDR3nt: TGTGCCAGCAGTTACGGTCAGGAGAATGAGCAGTTCTTC

v_gene: TRBV5-1
abundance: many
j_gene: TRBJ2-1
d_gene: TRBD2
CDR3aa: CASRFTTSGYNEQFF
CDR3nt: TGCGCCAGCAGATTCACGACTAGCGGTTACAATGAGCAGTTCTTC

v_gene: TRBV12-3/TRBV12-4
abundance: many
j_gene: TRBJ2-5
d_gene: .
CDR3aa: CASSLVIGIETQYF
CDR3nt: TGTGCCAGCAGTTTAGTTATAGGGATCGAGACCCAGTACTTC

v_gene: TRBV27
abundance: many
j_gene: TRBJ1-2
d_gene: .
CDR3aa: CASSNGVNGYTF
CDR3nt: TGTGCCAGCAGTAACGGGGTTAATGGCTACACCTTC

v_gene: TRBV5-5
abundance: .
j_gene: TRBJ2-5
d_gene: .
CDR3aa: CASSYTGSVETQYF
CDR3nt: TGTGCCAGCAGCTATACAGGCTCCGTAGAGACCCAGTACTTC

v_gene: TRBV5-1
abundance: many
j_gene: TRBJ2-5
d_gene: .
CDR3aa: CASSLTRPSGEETQYF
CDR3nt: TGCGCCAGCAGCTTGACCAGGCCGTCCGGGGAAGAGACCCAGTACTTC

v_gene: TRBV27
abundance: few
j_gene: TRBJ1-6
d_gene: .
CDR3aa: CASSILTDSPLHF
CDR3nt: TGTGCCAGCAGTATACTGACGGATTCACCCCTCCACTTT

v_gene: TRBV27
abundance: few
j_gene: TRBJ1-5
d_gene: .
CDR3aa: CASSPGSYSNQPQHF
CDR3nt: TGTGCCAGCAGTCCAGGGTCGTATAGCAATCAGCCCCAGCATTTT

v_gene: TRBV20-1
abundance: .
j_gene: TRBJ2-3
d_gene: .
CDR3aa: CSAEGGSPDGGQDTQYF
CDR3nt: TGCAGTGCGGAAGGCGGGTCGCCCGACGGCGGCCAGGATACGCAGTATTTT

v_gene: TRBV7-6
abundance: few
j_gene: TRBJ1-5
d_gene: TRBD1
CDR3aa: CASSPGTGTSGPQHF
CDR3nt: TGTGCCAGCAGCCCCGGGACAGGGACTAGCGGGCCCCAGCATTTT

v_gene: TRBV7-9
abundance: .
j_gene: TRBJ1-2
d_gene: TRBD1
CDR3aa: CASSWHRGSGYGYTF
CDR3nt: TGTGCCAGCAGCTGGCACAGGGGGTCGGGCTATGGCTACACCTTC

v_gene: TRBV11-2
abundance: many
j_gene: TRBJ1-1
d_gene: TRBD1
CDR3aa: CASSLTKGGQTEAFF
CDR3nt: TGTGCCAGCAGCCTCACGAAAGGGGGCCAGACTGAAGCTTTCTTT

v_gene: TRBV29-1
abundance: .
j_gene: TRBJ2-1
d_gene: TRBD2
CDR3aa: CSVEGQVGDLAGGGPLYNEQFF
CDR3nt: TGCAGCGTTGAAGGGCAGGTTGGGGATCTAGCGGGAGGGGGTCCCCTTTACAATGAGCAGTTCTTC

v_gene: TRBV19
abundance: .
j_gene: TRBJ1-1
d_gene: TRBD1
CDR3aa: CASSIRDRGTEAFF
CDR3nt: TGTGCCAGTAGTATAAGGGACAGGGGCACTGAAGCTTTCTTT

v_gene: TRBV5-1
abundance: many
j_gene: TRBJ1-6
d_gene: TRBD1
CDR3aa: CASSWTGISYNSPLHF
CDR3nt: TGCGCCAGCAGCTGGACAGGGATCTCCTATAATTCACCCCTCCACTTT

v_gene: TRBV7-8
abundance: many
j_gene: TRBJ2-3
d_gene: TRBD2
CDR3aa: CASNHPLAGGPDTQYF
CDR3nt: TGTGCCAGCAACCACCCACTAGCGGGAGGCCCAGATACGCAGTATTTT

v_gene: TRBV24-1
abundance: .
j_gene: TRBJ2-1
d_gene: TRBD1
CDR3aa: CATSPRTGPPLDEQFF
CDR3nt: TGTGCCACCAGTCCGCGGACAGGGCCCCCTCTGGATGAGCAGTTCTTC

v_gene: TRBV20-1
abundance: few
j_gene: TRBJ2-5
d_gene: .
CDR3aa: CSAGPREVSMETQYF
CDR3nt: TGCAGTGCTGGCCCGAGGGAGGTTAGCATGGAGACCCAGTACTTC

v_gene: TRBV27
abundance: few
j_gene: TRBJ2-1
d_gene: .
CDR3aa: CASSLQVFTSYNEQFF
CDR3nt: TGTGCCAGCAGCCTACAGGTGTTCACATCCTACAATGAGCAGTTCTTC

v_gene: TRBV27
abundance: many
j_gene: TRBJ2-3
d_gene: .
CDR3aa: CASLADGSDTQYF
CDR3nt: TGTGCCAGCTTAGCGGATGGGTCAGATACGCAGTATTTT